Listed below are T cell receptor beta chains from one sample, sequenced in a study of CD8 T cells in ankylosing spondylitis. Via MiXCR, TCRdb re-called the 5' RACE reads, giving one row per CDR3 protein. The sample includes about 170,000 distinct CDR3 sequences, about a sixth seen only once; the top ten take about 8.3%. Sample: blood, either unsorted or a sorted T cell fraction (not recorded which). Receptors were obtained from a male donor with ankylosing spondylitis or in good health (not recorded which). The CDR3 runs from the conserved cysteine through the conserved F or W. A D gene is named only where the DNA matches it firmly. Expanded clones get a size class; other rows say once, few or many, or leave the size out.

v_call,d_call,clone_size,j_call,cdr3_nt,cdr3_aa
TRBV27,.,many,TRBJ2-1,TGTGCCAGCAGTTCTGGATCGGTTCCCGCGGCTACTGGGAATGAGCAGTTCTTC,CASSSGSVPAATGNEQFF
TRBV20-1,TRBD2,many,TRBJ2-7,TGCAGTGCCCCCCCTTTAGGTAGCGGGGAGCAGTACTTC,CSAPPLGSGEQYF
TRBV7-2,TRBD2,few,TRBJ2-7,TGTGCCAGCAGCTTAGCAGCGGGAAATTACGAGCAGTACTTC,CASSLAAGNYEQYF
TRBV5-1,.,many,TRBJ2-2,TGCGCCAGCAGCTCAGGGGACCGGAACGGGGAGCTGTTTTTT,CASSSGDRNGELFF
TRBV28,TRBD1,few,TRBJ2-2,TGTGCCAGCAGGGACAGGGGGCGAGACGGGGAGCTGTTTTTT,CASRDRGRDGELFF
TRBV18,TRBD1,.,TRBJ2-5,TGTGCCAGCTCACCGACTACAGGGGTTGCGGAGACCCAGTACTTC,CASSPTTGVAETQYF
TRBV7-2,TRBD2,few,TRBJ2-3,TGTGCCAGCGAGCTAGCGGGAGGGCCCGGTACGCAGTATTTT,CASELAGGPGTQYF
TRBV20-1,.,.,TRBJ1-4,TGCAGTGCCCCTGCTTTGGAAAAACTGTTTTTT,CSAPALEKLFF
TRBV20-1,.,many,TRBJ2-7,TGCAGTGCTAGAGATCCACAGCACTCCTACGAGCAGTACTTC,CSARDPQHSYEQYF
TRBV2,TRBD1,few,TRBJ2-2,TGTGCCAGCAGTGCCGGGACAGCGAACACCGGGGAGCTGTTTTTT,CASSAGTANTGELFF
TRBV28,TRBD1,many,TRBJ1-1,TGTGCCAGCAGTTTCTCCGACAGGGACACTGAAGCTTTCTTT,CASSFSDRDTEAFF
TRBV5-1,TRBD2,many,TRBJ2-4,TGCGCCAGCAGCCTAACTAGCGGTACAGCCAAAAACATTCAGTACTTC,CASSLTSGTAKNIQYF
TRBV20-1,.,many,TRBJ1-5,TGCAGTGCTCTAGGGGCCGGGACGGTAAACAATCAGCCCCAGCATTTT,CSALGAGTVNNQPQHF